This record covers a single T cell receptor (beta chain). The trim removed 6 bases at V and 5 bases at J, leaving 12 bases unmatched. CDR1 is SGHTA and CDR2 is FQGTGA in the germline V gene. This CDR3 is 15 amino acids long. This entry comes from a study of blood T cells in healthy people across ages. Next came a second PCR, run for about 6 to 12 cycles, which used a sample-barcoded 5' primer along with a J-beta primer mix. A single record per CDR3 protein comes from TCRdb applying MiXCR to the 5' RACE reads. The table records roughly 1.6 million distinct CDR3 sequences, roughly 32% of them present only once.

The receptor's source is a woman aged 25-40 years in good health. The sample was blood. The chain uses TRBV7-3 and TRBJ2-7; 8 bases fit TRBD2. The CDR3 reads CASSPGGGYGHEQYF. For the CDR3, the DNA is TGTGCCAGCAGTCCCGGGGGGGGGTATGGCCACGAGCAGTACTTC.